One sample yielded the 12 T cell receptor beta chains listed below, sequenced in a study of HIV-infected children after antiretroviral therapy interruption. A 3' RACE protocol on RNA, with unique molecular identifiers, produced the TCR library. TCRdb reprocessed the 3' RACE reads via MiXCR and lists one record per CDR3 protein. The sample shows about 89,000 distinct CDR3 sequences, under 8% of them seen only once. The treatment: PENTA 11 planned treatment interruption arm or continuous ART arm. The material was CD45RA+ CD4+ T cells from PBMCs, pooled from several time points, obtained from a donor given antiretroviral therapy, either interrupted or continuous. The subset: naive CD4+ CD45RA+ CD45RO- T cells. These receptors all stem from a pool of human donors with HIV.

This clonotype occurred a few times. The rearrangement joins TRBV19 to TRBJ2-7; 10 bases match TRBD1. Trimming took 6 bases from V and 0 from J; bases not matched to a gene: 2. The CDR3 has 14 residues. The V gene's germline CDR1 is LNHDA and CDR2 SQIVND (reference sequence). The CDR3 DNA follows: TGTGCCAGTAGGGACAGGGGGATCTCCTACGAGCAGTACTTC. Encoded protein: CASRDRGISYEQYF.

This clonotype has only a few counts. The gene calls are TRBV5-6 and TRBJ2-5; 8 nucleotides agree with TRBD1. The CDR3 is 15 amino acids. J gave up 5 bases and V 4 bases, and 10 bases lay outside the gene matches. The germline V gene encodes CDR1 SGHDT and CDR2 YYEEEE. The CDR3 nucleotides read TGTGCCAGCAGCACAGGACAGGGAAAGTGGGAGACCCAGTACTTC. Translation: CASSTGQGKWETQYF.

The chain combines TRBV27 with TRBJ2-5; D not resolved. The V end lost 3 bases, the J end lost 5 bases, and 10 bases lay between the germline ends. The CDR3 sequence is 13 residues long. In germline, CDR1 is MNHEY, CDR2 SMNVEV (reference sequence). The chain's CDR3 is CASSFSAAETQYF. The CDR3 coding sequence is TGTGCCAGCAGTTTCTCGGCTGCTGAGACCCAGTACTTC.

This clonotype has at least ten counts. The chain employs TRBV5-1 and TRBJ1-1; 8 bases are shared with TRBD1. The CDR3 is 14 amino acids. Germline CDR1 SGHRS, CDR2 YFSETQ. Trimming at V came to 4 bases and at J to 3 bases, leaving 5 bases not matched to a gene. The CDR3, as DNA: TGCGCCAGCAGCCGTACAGGGGGGGACACTGAAGCTTTCTTT. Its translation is CASSRTGGDTEAFF.

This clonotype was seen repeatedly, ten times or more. CDR3 sequence reads: CASSLFREQYF. The CDR3 coding sequence is TGTGCCAGCAGTTTATTTCGCGAGCAGTACTTC. The chain has TRBV28 and TRBJ2-7; D is unresolved. V was shortened by 1 base and J by 6 bases, with 4 bases between the two germline ends. The CDR3 spans 11 residues. Germline V CDR1 and CDR2: MDHEN, SYDVKM.

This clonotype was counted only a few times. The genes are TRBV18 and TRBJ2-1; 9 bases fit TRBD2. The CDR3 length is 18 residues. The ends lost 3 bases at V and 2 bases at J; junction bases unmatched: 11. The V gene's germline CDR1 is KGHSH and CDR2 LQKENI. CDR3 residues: CASSPASGIQPPYNEQFF. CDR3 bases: TGTGCCAGCTCACCTGCTAGCGGGATCCAGCCTCCCTACAATGAGCAGTTCTTC.

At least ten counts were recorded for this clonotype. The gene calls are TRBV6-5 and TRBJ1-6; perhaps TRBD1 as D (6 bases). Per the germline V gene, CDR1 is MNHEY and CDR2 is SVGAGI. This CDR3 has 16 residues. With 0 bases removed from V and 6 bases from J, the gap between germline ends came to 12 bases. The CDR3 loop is CASSYSVGTPNSPLHF. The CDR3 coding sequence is TGTGCCAGCAGTTACTCAGTCGGGACACCTAATTCACCCCTCCACTTT.

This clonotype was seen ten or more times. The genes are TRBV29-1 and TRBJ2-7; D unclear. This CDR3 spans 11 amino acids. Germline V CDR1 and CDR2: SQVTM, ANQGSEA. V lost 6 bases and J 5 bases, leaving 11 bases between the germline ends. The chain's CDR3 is CSVVGNNEQYF. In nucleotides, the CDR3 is TGCAGCGTCGTAGGGAATAACGAGCAGTACTTC.

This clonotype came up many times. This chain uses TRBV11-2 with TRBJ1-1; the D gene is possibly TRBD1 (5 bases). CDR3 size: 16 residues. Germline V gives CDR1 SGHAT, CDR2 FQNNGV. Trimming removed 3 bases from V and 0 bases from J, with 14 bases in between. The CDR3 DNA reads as TGTGCCAGCAGCTTGGTATTCGGGGGAGTGAACACTGAAGCTTTCTTT. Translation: CASSLVFGGVNTEAFF.

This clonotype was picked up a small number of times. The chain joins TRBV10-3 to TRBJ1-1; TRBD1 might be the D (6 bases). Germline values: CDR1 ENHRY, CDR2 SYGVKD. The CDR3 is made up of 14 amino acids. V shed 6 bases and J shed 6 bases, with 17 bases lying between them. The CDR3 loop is CAISRSAGGSEAFF. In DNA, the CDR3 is TGTGCCATCAGCCGGTCGGCGGGGGGCTCTGAAGCTTTCTTT.

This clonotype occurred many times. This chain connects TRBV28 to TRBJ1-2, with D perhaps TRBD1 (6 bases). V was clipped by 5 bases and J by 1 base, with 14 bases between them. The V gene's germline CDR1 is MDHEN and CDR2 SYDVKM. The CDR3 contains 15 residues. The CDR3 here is CASSPGQFFNYGYTF. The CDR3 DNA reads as TGTGCCAGCAGTCCAGGACAGTTCTTTAACTATGGCTACACCTTC.

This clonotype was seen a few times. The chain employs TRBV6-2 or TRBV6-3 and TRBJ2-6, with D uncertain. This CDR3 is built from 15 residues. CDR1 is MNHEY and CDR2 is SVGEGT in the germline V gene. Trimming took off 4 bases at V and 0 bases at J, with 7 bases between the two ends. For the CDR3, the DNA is TGTGCCAGCAGTTTTGTAAACTCTGGGGCCAACGTCCTGACTTTC. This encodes CASSFVNSGANVLTF.